This T cell receptor beta chain was profiled in a study of CD8 T cells in Susac syndrome. Notes on this clonotype: Its antigen is as yet unknown.

General observations from the study: The study conceded that relatively few individuals underwent its TCR sequencing and HLA analysis.

RNA totalling roughly 0.45 to 1 ug underwent reverse transcription with random hexamers. TCRdb itself ran the immunoSEQ multiplex PCR reads through MiXCR, one entry per CDR3 protein. The sample includes 170,000 or so distinct CDR3 sequences, 90% to 95% of them seen just once. From blood CD8+ and CD4+ T cells, TCR beta sequences were generated. The multiple sclerosis controls were treatment-naive patients with relapsing-remitting disease that was stable or active. Isolation of CD8+ and CD4+ T cells was performed negatively, whereas enrichment of TEMRA cells was done by FACS. V lost 6 bases and J lost 0; bases outside the gene matches: 10. Germline CDR1 MNHNS, CDR2 SASEGT. The CDR3 has 18 amino acids.

The sequencing sample was made of CD8+ T cells from PBMCs. The sequence derives from a human donor with multiple sclerosis. This chain uses TRBV6-1 with TRBJ2-6; 8 bases match TRBD1. The CDR3 loop reads CASSPGTGLSSGANVLTF. CDR3 DNA sequence: TGTGCCAGCAGCCCTGGGACAGGATTAAGCTCTGGGGCCAACGTCCTGACTTTC.